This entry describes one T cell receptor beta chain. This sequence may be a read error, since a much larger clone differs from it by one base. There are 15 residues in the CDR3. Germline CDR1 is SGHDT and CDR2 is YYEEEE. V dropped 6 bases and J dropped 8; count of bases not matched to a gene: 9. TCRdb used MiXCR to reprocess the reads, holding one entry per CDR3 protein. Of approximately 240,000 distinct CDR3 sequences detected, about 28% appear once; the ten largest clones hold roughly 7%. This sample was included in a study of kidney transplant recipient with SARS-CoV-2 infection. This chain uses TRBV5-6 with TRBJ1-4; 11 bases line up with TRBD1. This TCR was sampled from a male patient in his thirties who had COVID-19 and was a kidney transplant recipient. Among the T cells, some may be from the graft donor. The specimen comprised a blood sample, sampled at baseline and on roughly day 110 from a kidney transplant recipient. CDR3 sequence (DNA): TGTGCCAGCAACCATACCGGGACAGGGGGAGAAAAACTGTTTTTT. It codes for CASNHTGTGGEKLFF. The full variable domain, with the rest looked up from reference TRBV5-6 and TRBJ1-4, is DAGVTQSPTHLIKTRGQQVTLRCSPKSGHDTVSWYQQALGQGPQFIFQYYEEEERQRGNFPDRFSGHQFPNYSSELNVNALLLGDSALYLCASNHTGTGGEKLFFGSGTQLSVL.